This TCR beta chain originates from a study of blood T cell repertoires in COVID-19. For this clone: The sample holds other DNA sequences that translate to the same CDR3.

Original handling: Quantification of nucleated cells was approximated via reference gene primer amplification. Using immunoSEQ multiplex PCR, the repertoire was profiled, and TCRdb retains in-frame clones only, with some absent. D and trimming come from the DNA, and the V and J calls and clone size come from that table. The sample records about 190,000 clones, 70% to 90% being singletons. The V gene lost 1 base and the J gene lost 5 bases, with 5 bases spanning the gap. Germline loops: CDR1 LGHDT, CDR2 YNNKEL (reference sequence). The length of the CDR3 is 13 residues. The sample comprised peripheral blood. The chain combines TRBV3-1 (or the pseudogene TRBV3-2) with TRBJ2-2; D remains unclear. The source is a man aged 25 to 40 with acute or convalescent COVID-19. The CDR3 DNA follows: TGTGCCAGCAGCCAAGTGAGAACCGGGGAGCTGTTTTTT. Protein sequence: CASSQVRTGELFF.